The TCR beta chain described here comes from a study of regulatory T cells in long-lasting Graves disease. About the study: Graves' patients, newly diagnosed, had taken antithyroid drugs under 3 months.

Germline V lookup: CDR1 WSHSY, CDR2 SAAADI. The CDR3 is 15 amino acids. The V gene end was trimmed by 4 bases and the J gene end by 5 bases; junction bases not matched to a gene: 10. Described time point: newly diagnosed GD, antithyroid drugs for less than 3 months. The TCR library was made from RNA that had been extracted from PBMCs in TRIzol. Arm-PCR of CDR3 regions and iRepertoire HTBI primers were the basis on which TCR beta libraries were built. TCRdb reprocessed the multiplex PCR reads with MiXCR, giving one entry per CDR3 protein. The sample has more than 300,000 distinct CDR3 sequences, roughly 15% seen once. Study-wide points: It was possible that the small sample size reduced accuracy. Patients whose Graves' disease persisted exhibited lower TCR diversity than those newly diagnosed. Thyroid tissue went unstudied; only peripheral blood was examined.

This clonotype was seen repeatedly, ten times or more. What it binds is unknown. The TCR sequence derives from a female donor with Graves disease. The source material was peripheral blood mononuclear cells (PBMCs), sampled at new diagnosis, from a patient treated with antithyroid drugs. The chain has TRBV10-2 and TRBJ2-5, with TRBD1 matching over 7 bases. CDR3 sequence (DNA): TGCGCCAGCAGTGGCAGACAGGGTGAGGTGGAGACCCAGTACTTC. This codes for CASSGRQGEVETQYF.